The following is a T cell receptor beta chain sequence with its context. Its antigen is not known. The sample comes from a study of T cells after posttransplantation cyclophosphamide. Study outcomes and limitations: TRB clonality was highly associated with recipient CMV seropositivity and reactivation. Later post-transplant blood repertoires were often dominated by donor CD8+ memory clones. Skin or GI-infiltrating T cells shared few TRB sequences with blood.

Cells defined as naive were viable CD3+CD4+ or CD3+CD8+ and CCR7+CD45RA+CD45RO-CD95-CD27+CD28+. Produced via immunoSEQ multiplex PCR; TCRdb's table is partial and in-frame only. The sample comprises about 20,000 clones, roughly 97% of which are singletons, and approximately 0.13% rests with the top ten. This sequence was found in a man in his forties or fifties in good health, CMV-negative, and a related stem cell transplant donor. The specimen was naive CD4+ T cells sorted from PBMCs.

Written as DNA, the CDR3 is TGTGCCACCAGCAGACCTAGCGGTCGCACAGATACGCAGTATTTT. This sequence encodes CATSRPSGRTDTQYF. V and J are TRBV15 and TRBJ2-3; 7 bases agree with TRBD2. The CDR3 is made up of 15 amino acids. The germline V gene encodes CDR1 LNHNV and CDR2 YYDKDF (reference sequence). V was clipped by 2 bases and J by 1 base; unmatched bases: 3.